The present entry profiles one TCR beta chain with its context. Samples underwent the assay at deep level. Replicate PCRs run on sorted subsets employed approximately 0.2 ug DNA, 25,000 to 35,000 T cell genomes. TCRdb's table, derived via immunoSEQ multiplex PCR, lists solely in-frame clones and lacks some. The sample includes hundreds of thousands of clones, about 95% of them seen just once. The data were taken from a study of shared clonotypes between healthy human individuals. Study context: Those who served as donors were a couple of women and a few men between the ages of 18 and 49. CD4 naive cells filled three plates per donor, CD4 memory three, CD8 naive two and CD8 memory one.

CD45RO-negative CD8 cells positively selected for CCR7 made up the naive population, which excluded terminally differentiated effector memory CD45RA+ cells. The CDR3 has 15 residues. The V and J ends lost 4 bases and 0 bases respectively, with 13 bases between them. The germline gives CDR1 SGHKS, CDR2 YYEKEE (reference sequence). Sequencing used naive CD8+ T cells sorted from blood. The chain links TRBV5-5 to TRBJ2-5, with TRBD1 as a possible D gene (6 bases). This clonotype originated in a woman in her 30s in good health. CDR3 protein: CASSLGHSYQETQYF. The CDR3 region has the DNA TGTGCCAGCAGCCTGGGACACTCGTACCAAGAGACCCAGTACTTC.